A single sample is the source of the 7 T cell receptor beta chains below, sequenced in a study of OX40 agonist ivuxolimab in advanced cancers. Measured with immunoSEQ multiplex PCR; TCRdb has only the in-frame clones, and not every one. The data show around 77,000 clones, over 80% seen once. The source was CD4+ or CD8+ T cells sorted from blood, collected in a trial of the OX40 agonist ivuxolimab. These TCRs come from an adult with an advanced solid tumor such as melanoma, head and neck, liver or kidney cancer.

The chain carries TRBV7-6 and TRBJ2-7; D is possibly TRBD1 (6 bases). Germline CDR1 reads SGHVS; CDR2 reads FNYEAQ. The CDR3 contains 15 residues. With 4 bases removed from V and 3 bases from J, the gap between germline ends came to 16 bases. CDR3 protein: CASSSGQGRYYEQYF. The CDR3 DNA sequence: TGTGCCAGCAGCTCGGGACAAGGGAGATACTACGAGCAGTACTTC.

The chain combines TRBV19 with TRBJ2-6, with 9 bases that match TRBD1. The germline CDR1 and CDR2 sequences are LNHDA and SQIVND (reference sequence). The CDR3 spans 17 residues. The ends lost 5 bases at V and 4 bases at J; junction bases unmatched: 9. Here the CDR3 reads CASSSGQGLAGANVLTF. CDR3 bases: TGTGCCAGTAGTTCGGGACAGGGTTTAGCCGGGGCCAACGTCCTGACTTTC.

This clone was observed a single time. The V and J genes are TRBV6-5 and TRBJ2-1; TRBD2 matches at 11 bases. The V and J ends lost 6 bases and 4 bases, in that order; junction bases with no gene match: 5. CDR1 is MNHEY and CDR2 is SVGAGI in the germline V gene. This CDR3 region has 15 residues. The CDR3 protein is CASSLTSGAYNEQFF. CDR3 DNA sequence: TGTGCCAGCAGCCTGACTAGCGGGGCATACAATGAGCAGTTCTTC.

The chain employs TRBV10-3 and TRBJ2-1, with D possibly being TRBD1 or TRBD2 (5 bases each). CDR3 length equals 13 residues. Trimming removed 0 bases at V and 9 bases at J, with 9 bases between. In germline, CDR1 is ENHRY, CDR2 SYGVKD. The CDR3 reads CAISESRGFEQFF. CDR3 nucleotides: TGTGCCATCAGTGAGTCGAGGGGATTTGAGCAGTTCTTC.

This chain links TRBV14 with TRBJ1-1; no definite D call. CDR3 length: 14 residues. CDR1 and CDR2 from the germline V gene are SGHDN and FVKESK. The V gene lost 6 bases and the J gene lost 0 bases, with 11 bases spanning the gap. CDR3 region: CASRPTRMNTEAFF. For the CDR3, the DNA is TGTGCCAGCAGGCCTACCCGAATGAACACTGAAGCTTTCTTT.

The chain links TRBV4-3 to TRBJ2-3, with D tentatively TRBD1 or TRBD2 (5 bases each). Germline assignment: CDR1 LGHNA and CDR2 YSLEER. The CDR3 contains 16 residues. Trimming shortened V by 4 bases and J by 0 bases, and 14 bases separated the two germline ends. CDR3: CASSLEPGPSTDTQYF. The CDR3 region has the DNA TGCGCCAGCAGCCTCGAACCGGGGCCTAGCACAGATACGCAGTATTTT.

The chain recombines TRBV7-6 with TRBJ1-5; possibly TRBD1 for D (5 bases). Germline V lookup: CDR1 SGHVS, CDR2 FNYEAQ. Deletions cut 1 base from V and 6 bases from J, with 10 bases between. CDR3 length: 14 residues. CDR3 loop: CASSLVEGTQPQHF. The CDR3 nucleotides read TGTGCCAGCAGCTTAGTCGAGGGGACTCAGCCCCAGCATTTT.